The sequence of this TCR beta chain was determined in a study of shared clonotypes between healthy human individuals (dated by TCRdb to 2020 to 2021). Some background on the complete study: Two women and three men aged 18 to 49 years were included in the cohort. Per donor, three plates each were used for CD4 naive and CD4 memory, two for CD8 naive, and one for CD8 memory. To estimate repertoire size and how much clonotype sharing occurs between individuals, the study deeply sequenced the blood TCR repertoires of several healthy adults. To increase sequencing depth and limit assay-specific biases, different laboratories used diverse techniques to prepare libraries and sequence TCR repertoires. Between about 0.85 and 8.9 billion PBMCs per donor were obtained by leukapheresis.

In regard to this clone: Its specific antigen is unknown. No much larger clone is present one base from it, and per-base qualities are unavailable.

Donors were healthy HIV-negative adults with no recently reported acute infections or vaccinations. Every donor was a Caucasian adult living in Nashville, Tennessee, USA. CD4+ T cells were enriched by magnetic negative selection, after which naive cells were positively selected on CD45RA and the negative fraction was taken as the memory subset. After blood collection by leukapheresis, PBMCs were isolated using Ficoll-Histopaque density gradient centrifugation and then cryopreserved in the vapor phase of liquid nitrogen. Purity and quantity of every magnetically sorted T cell population were checked by analytical flow cytometry. From each sorted fraction, genomic DNA was isolated and quantified by UV absorbance on a Nanodrop 2000c. TCR CDR3 regions were amplified from genomic DNA by multiplex PCR using the deep immunoSEQ assay. Extracted genomic DNA from each cell subset was spread evenly across all wells of several immunoSEQ 96-well plates, with each plate serving as a replicate. For sorted subsets, 150 to 200 ng genomic DNA, equal to 30,000 or so T cell genomes, was loaded into each replicate PCR. Purified libraries were quantified with a Qubit 3.0 fluorometer, sized on a Bioanalyzer 2100, and re-quantified with the KAPA Library Quantification kit. A separate single-read 150-cycle Illumina NextSeq 550 flow cell was used to sequence each immunoSEQ 96-well plate. For the original study's pipeline: Because the immunoSEQ output held only junctional sequences and lacked quality scores, the filtering could not match the filtering applied to full-length reads. To assign V/J genes and CDR3, sequences were annotated against IMGT germline references using PyIR, a Python wrapper for IgBLAST v1.9. Any read was removed if the V/J assignment was weak (E-value above 1e-6), the CDR3 was missing, or the read contained stop codons, out-of-frame junctions, or ambiguous translated residues. A V3J clonotype was defined by an identical inferred V gene, J gene, and CDR3 amino acid sequence. The percentage overlap between two repertoires was calculated by dividing the number of shared unique clonotypes by the size of the smaller repertoire. Repertoire richness was assessed with RTK rarefaction, the Chao1 estimator, and Recon v2.1 estimates of unobserved clonotypes. Generation probabilities were computed with OLGA for all TCRbeta clonotypes obtained by the gDNA method from four donors. In TCRdb, the immuneACCESS table is reduced to in-frame sequences with V and J assigned. These tables do not hold every clone; where another copy was compared, an unresolved V gene accounts for under half, and the others remain unexplained. Clone size and V and J calls were adopted from that table, with D and trimming inferred from the DNA. Within this sample are about 1.5 million clones, with nearly 99% of them counted one time only. Clones ranked in the top ten supply less than 0.55% of the sample.

Summary of the overall study and its limitations: Naive subsets generally had larger estimated clonotype richness than memory subsets did. Based on pairwise subsampling, the degree of clonotype sharing among donors was expected to be affected by sequencing depth. Incomplete sequencing was indicated by rarefaction of sorted-subset datasets, despite the large sequencing depth. Across several donors, approximately 4.6% of naive CD4, roughly 3.3% of naive CD8, under 2.5% of memory CD4, and about 0.4% of memory CD8 clonotypes were shared. Clonotypes shared by all four sorted-subset donors showed higher generation probabilities than non-shared clonotypes. The small number of donors limited the genetic and exposure-history diversity represented. Sampling was restricted to blood, and TCR repertoires in tissues likely differ from the TCR repertoires found in blood.

V is clipped by 5 bases and J by 1 base, and the sequence between their germline boundaries is 8 bases long. From cysteine to phenylalanine, the CDR3 is 13 amino acids long. Only CDR3 DNA remains: 39 bases, in frame from the first base. The germline V gene supplies CDR1 SGHVS and CDR2 FQNEAQ. The sample was naive CD4+ T cells sorted from blood. The cell subset or site tag for this specimen amounts to: CD45RA+ positively selected. The chain is made from TRBV7-8 and TRBJ1-1, with the D gene not clear enough to name. The clonotype originates from a man between 25 and 39 years old in good health. The DNA reads as follows: TGTGCCAGCAGCAAAGTCGAGAACACTGAAGCTTTCTTT. Protein translation: CASSKVENTEAFF.